This TCR beta chain was recovered during a study of blood T cell repertoires in COVID-19. Method: immunoSEQ multiplex PCR; TCRdb's copy keeps in-frame clones and lacks some. In the table there are around 140,000 clones, 70% to 90% of which are singletons. The source material was peripheral blood. The clonotype was recovered from a human donor with acute or convalescent COVID-19. The donor label of this sample is uncertain.

The CDR3 sequence: CASSTQGADNSPLHF. The CDR3 DNA reads TGTGCCAGCAGCACACAGGGGGCCGACAATTCACCCCTCCACTTT. This chain uses TRBV6-6 with TRBJ1-6; 9 nucleotides agree with TRBD1. V trimming: 6 bases; J trimming: 7 bases; junction bases outside the gene matches: 7. Germline assignment: CDR1 MNHNY and CDR2 SVGAGI (reference sequence). This CDR3 spans 15 amino acids.